This entry describes one T cell receptor beta chain. Its antigen remains unknown. In germline, CDR1 is SQVTM, CDR2 ANQGSEA. The CDR3 is 12 residues long. The data belong to a study of cytomegalovirus exposure and HLA in healthy donors. General study findings and limits: Most of the TCR beta V segments (in an earlier analysis) were productive either about 87% or about 30% of the time. Only CMV serostatus was available as immune exposure information.

With 60 Vbeta and 13 Jbeta primers, the PCR was carried out. Methods used by the authors: Later work found 65 million to 85 million unique TCR beta chains, with 9.5 million to 11 million shared. Assay used: immunoSEQ multiplex PCR; TCRdb lists only in-frame clones, some missing. That table is the source of V, J and clone size, and D and trimming were worked out from the DNA. The table shows about 140,000 clones, with 70% to 85% occurring only once. This receptor was taken from a woman in her 40s in good health and CMV-seronegative. Sequencing was carried out using PBMCs. This chain links TRBV29-1 with TRBJ2-5; tentative D call: TRBD2 (5 bases). The J call could be wrong; TRBJ2-7 is a better fit for the DNA end. The CDR3 sequence is CSVGGPSYEQYF. In DNA form, the CDR3 reads TGCAGCGTTGGAGGGCCATCCTACGAGCAGTACTTC.